This entry describes one TCR beta chain. Its antigen has not been determined. Base qualities are not recorded, but no much larger clone differs from it by a single base. The sample originates from a study of T cell repertoires in cytomegalovirus infection (dated by TCRdb to about 2019). Broadly, across the study: Recently identified HLA-C-restricted CMV epitopes, whose presentation resists viral immunomodulation, were targeted by peptide stimulations together with well-studied HLA-B-restricted epitopes. The HLA type of each donor mattered for the analysis, because public TCR beta signatures pointed to carriage of CMV infection along with the matching HLA type. Overall study outcomes, separate from this receptor: The ex vivo response was dominated by HLA-C-restricted CMV-specific TCR beta clonotypes, which also provided the single most frequent clonotype in two of eight donors. In both this cohort and an independent cohort of several hundred donors, the cumulative frequency of public TCR beta family members distinguished carriers of CMV infection plus the relevant HLA type.

Reads for this sample came from an Illumina HiSeq 1500. TCRdb itself trimmed the public reads at Q25 with fastp, ran MiXCR and retained productive beta chains. One record per CDR3 amino acid sequence lists the most common genes and DNA. The sample table lists fewer than 200,000 distinct CDR3 sequences, about 20% of them with a count of one. The ten largest account for roughly 25% of the sample. Reading the label with the study, this specimen's treatment or condition is: in vitro stimulation with specific CMV peptide epitopes to enrich CMV-specific T cells. The CDR3 measures 18 amino acids from cysteine to phenylalanine. The retained sequence is limited to the CDR3, 54 bases, with the frame set at the first base. Germline trimming: 3 bases from V, 7 bases from J; junction bases outside gene matches: 18.

The chain joins TRBV12-3 or TRBV12-4 to TRBJ1-2; 9 bases in the middle match TRBD1. This sample comprised CD8+ T cells from cultured PBMCs, obtained from culture after CMV antigen stimulation. The sequence was collected from a human donor in good health (CMV status not recorded). Some clones in this sample may be carry-over from other donors' samples. CDR3 loop: CASSFHTGTGRGSGGYTF. The DNA sequence is TGTGCCAGCAGTTTCCACACCGGGACAGGGAGGGGGTCTGGTGGCTACACCTTC.